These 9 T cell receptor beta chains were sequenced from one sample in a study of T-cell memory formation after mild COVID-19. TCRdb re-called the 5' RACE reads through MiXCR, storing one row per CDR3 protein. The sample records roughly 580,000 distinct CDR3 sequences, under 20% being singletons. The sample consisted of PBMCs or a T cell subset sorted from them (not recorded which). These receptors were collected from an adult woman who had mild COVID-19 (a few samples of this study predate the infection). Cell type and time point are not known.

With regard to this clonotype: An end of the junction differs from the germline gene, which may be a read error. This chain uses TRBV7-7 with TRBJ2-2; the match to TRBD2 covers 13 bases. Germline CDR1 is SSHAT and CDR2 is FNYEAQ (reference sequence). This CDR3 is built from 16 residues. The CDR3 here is CASSRGTSGIVGELFF. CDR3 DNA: TGTGCTAGCAGCCGCGGGACTAGCGGGATTGTGGGGGAGCTGTTTTTT.

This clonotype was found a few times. The CDR3 DNA reads TGCGCCAGCAGCTCAGGGACAGGGGGCGAAGCTTTCTTT. Its protein is CASSSGTGGEAFF. The chain uses TRBV5-1 and TRBJ1-1; 12 bases map to TRBD1. Germline CDR1 SGHRS, CDR2 YFSETQ. The CDR3 spans 13 residues. With 3 bases clipped from V and 8 bases from J, the junction kept 2 bases outside the gene matches.

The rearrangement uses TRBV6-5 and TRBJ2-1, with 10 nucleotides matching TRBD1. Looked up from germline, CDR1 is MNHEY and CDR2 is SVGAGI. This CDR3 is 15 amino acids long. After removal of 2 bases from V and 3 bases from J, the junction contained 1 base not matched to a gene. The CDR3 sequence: CASSYGDRGYNEQFF. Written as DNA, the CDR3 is TGTGCCAGCAGTTACGGGGACAGGGGCTACAATGAGCAGTTCTTC.

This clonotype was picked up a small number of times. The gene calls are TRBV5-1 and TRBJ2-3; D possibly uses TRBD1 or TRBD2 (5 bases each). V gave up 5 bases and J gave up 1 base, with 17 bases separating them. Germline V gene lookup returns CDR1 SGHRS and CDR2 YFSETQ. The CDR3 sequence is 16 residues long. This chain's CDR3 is CASRAYGAGGTDTQYF. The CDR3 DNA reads TGCGCCAGCAGAGCCTATGGGGCCGGGGGCACAGATACGCAGTATTTT.

CDR3 protein: CATSDGQGTYLNTEAFF. CDR3 in DNA: TGTGCCACCAGTGATGGGCAGGGGACCTACCTGAACACTGAAGCTTTCTTT. The V gene is TRBV24-1, the J gene TRBJ1-1, with D possibly matching TRBD1 (6 bases). Trimming cost V 3 bases and J 0 bases, with 16 bases left between them. CDR3 length equals 17 residues. Germline CDR1 is KGHDR and CDR2 is SFDVKD.

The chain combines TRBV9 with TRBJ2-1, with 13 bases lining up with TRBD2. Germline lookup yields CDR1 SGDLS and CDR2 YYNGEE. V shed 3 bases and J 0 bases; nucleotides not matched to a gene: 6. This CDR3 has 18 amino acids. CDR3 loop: CASSATSGGTRSYNEQFF. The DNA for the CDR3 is TGTGCCAGCAGCGCGACTAGCGGGGGGACCCGCTCCTACAATGAGCAGTTCTTC.

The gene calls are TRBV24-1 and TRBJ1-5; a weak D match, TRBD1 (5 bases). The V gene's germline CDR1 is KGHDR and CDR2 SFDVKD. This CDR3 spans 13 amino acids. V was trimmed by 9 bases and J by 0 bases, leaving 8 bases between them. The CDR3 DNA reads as TGTGCCACCCAGACAGCTAGCAATCAGCCCCAGCATTTT. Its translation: CATQTASNQPQHF.

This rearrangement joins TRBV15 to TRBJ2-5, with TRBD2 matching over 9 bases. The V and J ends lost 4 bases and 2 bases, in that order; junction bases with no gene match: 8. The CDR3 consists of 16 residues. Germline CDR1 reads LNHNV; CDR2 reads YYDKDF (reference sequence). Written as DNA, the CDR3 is TGTGCCACCAGCACTGAACTAGCGGGCCTTCAAGAGACCCAGTACTTC. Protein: CATSTELAGLQETQYF. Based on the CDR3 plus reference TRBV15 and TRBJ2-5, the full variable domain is DAMVIQNPRYQVTQFGKPVTLSCSQTLNHNVMYWYQQKSSQAPKLLFHYYDKDFNNEADTPDNFQSRRPNTSFCFLDIRSPGLGDTAMYLCATSTELAGLQETQYFGPGTRLLVL.

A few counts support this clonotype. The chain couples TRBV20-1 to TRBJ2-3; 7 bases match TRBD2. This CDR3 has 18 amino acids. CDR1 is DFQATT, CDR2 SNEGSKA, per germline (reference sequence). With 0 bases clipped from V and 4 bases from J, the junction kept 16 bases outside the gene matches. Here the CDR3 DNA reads TGCAGTGCTAGAGATTTCCCGCAGGAGGGAGGGCTTTCAGATACGCAGTATTTT. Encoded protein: CSARDFPQEGGLSDTQYF.